This T cell receptor beta chain was documented in a study of T cell responses to AZD1222 COVID-19 vaccine. Per germline, CDR1 DFQATT and CDR2 SNEGSKA (reference sequence). V was pared by 3 bases and J by 4 bases, with 19 bases between. There are 16 residues in the CDR3. Produced via immunoSEQ multiplex PCR; TCRdb's table is partial and in-frame only. This sample carries roughly 120,000 clones, over 75% of them seen once, and the ten largest clones take 6.2%. To note about this clone: Its antigen is unknown.

Broader study findings: No day 14 peak samples; only post-peak repertoires were characterized. The donor group comprised mostly white British people and more females; the analysis possibly underestimated clonal diversity. After two AZD1222 doses, spike-specific TCR breadth and depth rose versus day 0. There were vaccine-associated CD4 TCRs across spike, dominant at 160-218 and 743-854.

The TCR sequence derives from an adult in good health. The chain carries TRBV20-1 and TRBJ2-1, with D perhaps TRBD1 (6 bases). This specimen was peripheral blood, taken on day 0 of AZD1222 vaccination. This CDR3 reads CSASPPGQNLYNEQFF. In nucleotides, the CDR3 is TGCAGTGCTAGTCCCCCCGGACAGAACCTTTACAATGAGCAGTTCTTC.